The 10 T cell receptor beta chains below all came from one sample that was sequenced in a study of radiotherapy plus CTLA-4 blockade in lung cancer. Only in-frame clones appear in the TCRdb table, and some are missing; sequencing was by immunoSEQ multiplex PCR. The table records fewer than 65,000 clones, approximately 84% of them present only once. The sample in question was peripheral blood, obtained from a patient treated with radiotherapy plus ipilimumab. These receptors came from a human donor with non-small cell lung cancer whose response to radiotherapy plus ipilimumab could not be evaluated.

The chain employs TRBV27 and TRBJ2-2; D perhaps matches TRBD2 (6 bases). Trimming stripped 2 bases from V and 8 bases from J, with 12 bases between. From germline, CDR1 is MNHEY and CDR2 SMNVEV (reference sequence). This CDR3 contains 14 residues. The chain's CDR3 is CASSLNGSEGELFF. CDR3 in DNA: TGTGCCAGCAGTTTAAACGGGAGTGAGGGGGAGCTGTTTTTT.

The V call is TRBV4-1, the J call TRBJ1-1; 7 bases match TRBD1. The CDR3 length is 13 residues. V shed 6 bases, J shed 6 bases, and the junction held 7 bases outside the gene matches. CDR1 is MGHRA, CDR2 YSYEKL, per germline. In DNA, the CDR3 is TGCGCCAGCAGGTCTACAGGGGACCCTGAAGCTTTCTTT. Translation: CASRSTGDPEAFF.

The V and J genes are TRBV7-2 and TRBJ2-5; 9 nucleotides agree with TRBD1. The trim removed 5 bases at V and 6 bases at J, leaving 10 bases unmatched. Per the germline V gene, CDR1 is SGHTA and CDR2 is FQGNSA. The CDR3 runs to 15 residues. The CDR3 spells CASSSGTGSGKTQYF. In DNA, the CDR3 is TGTGCCAGCAGCAGCGGGACAGGGTCCGGGAAGACCCAGTACTTC.

J is TRBJ1-2 and V is TRBV7-9; 7 positions match TRBD1. Germline V gene lookup returns CDR1 SEHNR and CDR2 FQNEAQ (reference sequence). The CDR3 spans 17 residues. The ends lost 1 base at V and 4 bases at J; junction bases unmatched: 12. CDR3 sequence reads: CASSLEGAGGWPYGYTF. The CDR3 DNA follows: TGTGCCAGCAGCTTAGAAGGGGCAGGGGGATGGCCCTATGGCTACACCTTC.

The chain joins TRBV28 to TRBJ1-2; the D is unclear. Germline lookup yields CDR1 MDHEN and CDR2 SYDVKM. The CDR3 is 14 amino acids. Between the trimmed V and J ends, which lost 6 bases and 4 bases, there was a span of 15 bases. CDR3 sequence reads: CASSSGLYIYGYTF. In DNA form, the CDR3 reads TGTGCCAGCAGCTCTGGACTTTACATCTATGGCTACACCTTC.

On this clone itself: One end of the junction is discordant with germline, which a read error may explain. At the DNA level, this CDR3 is encoded by other sequences in the same sample as well. This sequence joins TRBV19 and TRBJ1-4; 10 nucleotides line up with TRBD1. CDR1 and CDR2 from the germline V gene are LNHDA and SQIVND (reference sequence). This CDR3 is 13 amino acids long. This CDR3 is CASRDRGGEKLFF. The CDR3 nucleotides are TGCGCCAGTAGGGACAGGGGAGGTGAAAAACTGTTTTTT.

V and J are TRBV28 and TRBJ2-2; 7 positions agree with TRBD1. The CDR3 loop spans 16 amino acids. V gave up 4 bases and J gave up 6 bases; unmatched junction bases: 11. Germline lookup yields CDR1 MDHEN and CDR2 SYDVKM. The CDR3 is CASSSAGQTGPGELFF. CDR3 nucleotide sequence: TGTGCCAGCAGTTCTGCTGGACAGACAGGGCCCGGGGAGCTGTTTTTT.

This sequence joins TRBV30 and TRBJ1-2; D unresolved. Trimming took off 8 bases at V and 5 bases at J, with 15 bases between the two ends. Germline CDR1 and CDR2: GTSNPN and SVGIG (reference sequence). The CDR3 length is 12 residues. Here the CDR3 DNA reads TGTGCCGGCCTCGGACTGATTTATGGCTACACCTTC. Translated, it gives CAGLGLIYGYTF. Looking up the rest from reference TRBV30 and TRBJ1-2 gives the full variable domain: SQTIHQWPATLVQPVGSPLSLECTVEGTSNPNLYWYRQAAGRGLQLLFYSVGIGQISSEVPQNLSASRPQDRQFILSSKKLLLSDSGFYLCAGLGLIYGYTFGSGTRLTVV.

The V and J genes are TRBV5-4 and TRBJ2-7, with TRBD1 matching over 8 bases. The V gene end was trimmed by 3 bases and the J gene end by 7 bases; junction bases not matched to a gene: 15. The CDR3 sequence is 16 residues long. The V gene's germline CDR1 is SGHNT and CDR2 YYREEE (reference sequence). The CDR3 is CASSSGQGFSFKEQYF. The CDR3 nucleotides read TGTGCCAGCAGCTCTGGACAGGGCTTCTCTTTTAAGGAGCAGTACTTC.

V and J are TRBV7-2 and TRBJ2-2, with 10 bases lining up with TRBD2. Germline loops: CDR1 SGHTA, CDR2 FQGNSA. The CDR3 length is 16 residues. The V segment lost 1 base and the J segment 7 bases; nucleotides outside the gene matches: 6. The CDR3 loop is CASSLGRLAGVGELFF. The CDR3 nucleotides read TGTGCCAGCAGCTTAGGAAGACTAGCGGGCGTCGGGGAGCTGTTTTTT.